Included here is one T cell receptor (beta chain) sequence, with context. Its antigen is undetermined. The sample is drawn from a study of T cell repertoires in cytomegalovirus infection. Study-wide background: An indication of both CMV infection and matching HLA type came from public TCR beta signatures. Findings of the study overall: HLA-C-restricted CMV clonotypes gave the most frequent clonotype in two of eight donors. Carriers of CMV plus the relevant HLA were identified by cumulative public TCR beta family frequency.

MiXCR was run by TCRdb on the reads, yielding one entry per CDR3 protein. The sample has over 150,000 distinct CDR3 sequences; approximately 15% are singletons. The TCR was taken from a human donor in good health (CMV status not recorded). Some clones in this sample may be carry-over from other donors' samples. The sequenced sample consisted of PBMCs.

This chain's CDR3 is CASSLWTDSGANVLTF. The CDR3 DNA is TGTGCCAGCAGTTTATGGACGGACTCTGGGGCCAACGTCCTGACTTTC. The chain combines TRBV12-3 or TRBV12-4 with TRBJ2-6; D remains ambiguous. Deletions cut 2 bases from V and 0 bases from J, with 8 bases between. This CDR3 contains 16 residues.